This T cell receptor beta chain was identified in a study of cytomegalovirus exposure and HLA in healthy donors. V was pared by 6 bases and J by 4 bases, with 16 bases between. The CDR3 runs to 14 residues. Per germline, CDR1 MNHEY and CDR2 SMNVEV (reference sequence). Sequenced by immunoSEQ multiplex PCR; TCRdb stores in-frame clones only, minus some. Of around 130,000 clones in the sample, 89% were seen once. This sequence originates from a man aged 25-40 years in good health and CMV-seronegative. The sequenced sample was PBMCs. This rearrangement joins TRBV27 to TRBJ2-7; tentatively, D is TRBD1 (6 bases). The CDR3 loop is CASSSIGQHYEQYF. The CDR3 DNA reads TGTGCCAGCAGCTCTATCGGACAGCATTACGAGCAGTACTTC.